This T cell receptor (beta chain) was captured in a study of response to subunit inactivated influenza vaccine. General study results and limits: Only a handful of new T cells, the authors suggested, are recruited with each seasonal influenza vaccination.

CDR1 is ENHRY and CDR2 is SYGVKD in the germline V gene. The CDR3 has 14 amino acids. V was clipped by 4 bases and J by 6 bases, with 15 bases between them. In TCRdb, the RT-PCR reads were re-called with MiXCR into one record per CDR3 protein. The data contain approximately 530,000 distinct CDR3 sequences, 6% to 9% of them singletons. There are many counts of this clonotype. The antigen is undetermined. This rearrangement joins TRBV10-3 to TRBJ1-1; D uncertain. The TCR was taken from a man aged 45 to 75 who received an inactivated influenza vaccine. Sample: PBMCs from blood, taken approximately 25 months after vaccination. For the CDR3, the DNA is TGTGCCATCAGTGCATCTGGCAGGCCGGCTGAAGCTTTCTTT. Amino acids: CAISASGRPAEAFF.